The 16 T cell receptor beta chains presented below share a single source sample, sequenced in a study of blood T cells in healthy people across ages. The second PCR ran roughly 6 to 11 cycles with a sample-barcoded 5' primer and J-beta primers. Each CDR3 protein is one row after TCRdb ran MiXCR on the 5' RACE reads. The sample records about 1.6 million distinct CDR3 sequences, roughly 32% being singletons. Sequenced: blood. These receptor sequences come from a woman aged 25 to 45 in good health.

The chain combines TRBV10-2 with TRBJ2-7, with TRBD2 identical over 10 bases. This CDR3 comprises 15 residues. Germline CDR1 is WSHSY and CDR2 is SAAADI. V lost 7 bases and J lost 0; bases outside the gene matches: 6. The CDR3: CASNWLAGVSYEQYF. DNA of the CDR3: TGCGCCAGCAATTGGCTAGCGGGGGTCTCCTACGAGCAGTACTTC.

V usage is TRBV6-1 and J usage is TRBJ1-5, with unresolved D. Germline V gene lookup returns CDR1 MNHNS and CDR2 SASEGT. The V end lost 2 bases, the J end lost 0 bases, and 8 bases lay between the germline ends. CDR3 length: 15 amino acids. The CDR3 DNA is TGTGCCAGCAGTGAATGGGAGGATAGCAATCAGCCCCAGCATTTT. Translated, it gives CASSEWEDSNQPQHF.

This clonotype was seen more than once but under ten times. In DNA form, the CDR3 reads TGCGCCAGCAGCTACCCGGGGGGTAGCGGGGAAAGGACCCAGTACTTC. Protein product: CASSYPGGSGERTQYF. The chain has TRBV5-1 and TRBJ2-5, with TRBD2 identical over 8 bases. The germline V gene encodes CDR1 SGHRS and CDR2 YFSETQ. The CDR3 has 16 amino acids. J was trimmed by 7 bases and V by 3 bases; bases with no gene match: 14.

The sample holds a few counts of this clonotype. The genes are TRBV28 and TRBJ2-1, with D unresolved. Germline V lookup: CDR1 MDHEN, CDR2 SYDVKM. Trimming stripped 2 bases from V and 2 bases from J, with 7 bases between. CDR3 size: 14 residues. The CDR3 here is CASSLSTPYNEQFF. In DNA form, the CDR3 reads TGTGCCAGCAGTTTAAGTACGCCCTACAATGAGCAGTTCTTC.

This clonotype has only a few counts. The J gene is TRBJ1-2, the V gene TRBV7-2; TRBD1 aligns across 7 bases. Germline CDR1 SGHTA, CDR2 FQGNSA. V lost 4 bases, J lost 6 bases, and 11 bases stayed unmatched. This CDR3 region has 15 residues. CDR3 amino acids: CASSSQLQTGNGYTF. The CDR3 coding sequence is TGTGCCAGCAGCTCACAACTCCAGACAGGGAATGGCTACACCTTC.

This chain connects TRBV12-3 or TRBV12-4 to TRBJ2-1; no clear D gene. V lost 6 bases and J 0 bases, leaving 12 bases between the germline ends. The CDR3 extends over 15 amino acids. The CDR3 bases are TGTGCCAGCAGCCCACTTATAAGCTCCTACAATGAGCAGTTCTTC. Protein: CASSPLISSYNEQFF.

This clonotype was counted ten times or more. The chain couples TRBV5-1 to TRBJ2-3, with TRBD2 matching over 8 bases. The V gene end was trimmed by 1 base and the J gene end by 3 bases; junction bases not matched to a gene: 4. CDR3 length: 15 residues. CDR1 is SGHRS, CDR2 YFSETQ, per germline. CDR3 coding DNA: TGCGCCAGCAGCTTGACGGGAGGGCGGACAGATACGCAGTATTTT. Amino acids: CASSLTGGRTDTQYF.

CDR3 amino acids: CSAITPRGPYNEQFF. The DNA for the CDR3 is TGCAGTGCTATCACGCCCCGGGGACCTTACAATGAGCAGTTCTTC. J is TRBJ2-1 and V is TRBV20-1, with D possibly being TRBD1 or TRBD2 (5 bases each). The CDR3 consists of 15 residues. Trimming cost V 4 bases and J 4 bases, with 17 bases left between them. In germline, CDR1 is DFQATT, CDR2 SNEGSKA (reference sequence).

The chain combines TRBV9 with TRBJ2-3; D gene uncertain. This CDR3 comprises 14 residues. The V gene's germline CDR1 is SGDLS and CDR2 YYNGEE. The germline V and J ends were trimmed by 0 bases and 4 bases, with 9 bases remaining between them. In nucleotides, the CDR3 is TGTGCCAGCAGCGTAGTACGGGCCTCAGATACGCAGTATTTT. Residues: CASSVVRASDTQYF.

This clonotype has a count of ten or more. The V call is TRBV29-1, the J call TRBJ2-1; TRBD2 matches 10 bases. With V trimmed by 6 bases and J by 4 bases, 9 bases remained unmatched. Germline V gene sequence: CDR1 SQVTM, CDR2 ANQGSEA. The CDR3 extends over 15 amino acids. Written as DNA, the CDR3 is TGCAGCGTCCTATCGGCTAGCGGGAGATACAATGAGCAGTTCTTC. This translates into CSVLSASGRYNEQFF.

The CDR3 region is CASSQEGRVGTEAFF. In DNA form, the CDR3 reads TGTGCCAGCAGCCAAGAGGGGAGGGTCGGCACTGAAGCTTTCTTT. V is TRBV4-2 and J is TRBJ1-1; D uncertain. The V gene lost 0 bases and the J gene lost 4 bases, with 12 bases spanning the gap. The CDR3 is 15 residues long. Germline V gives CDR1 LGHNA, CDR2 YNFKEQ.

The gene calls are TRBV6-2 or TRBV6-3 and TRBJ1-1; D is possibly TRBD1 (5 bases). The CDR3 contains 16 residues. V dropped 5 bases and J dropped 5 bases, with 21 bases sitting between them. The germline gives CDR1 MNHEY, CDR2 SVGEGT. The CDR3 DNA follows: TGTGCCAGCAGTCGGGACCTCGGACTTTTAGGGACTGAAGCTTTCTTT. Protein sequence: CASSRDLGLLGTEAFF.

The chain recombines TRBV3-1 with TRBJ1-1; the D gene is possibly TRBD1 (6 bases). CDR1 and CDR2 (germline): LGHDT, YNNKEL (reference sequence). This CDR3 contains 16 residues. V was shortened by 0 bases and J by 6 bases, with 17 bases between the two germline ends. CDR3 protein: CASSQDPGGLMAEAFF. The CDR3 bases are TGTGCCAGCAGCCAAGATCCGGGGGGGCTCATGGCTGAAGCTTTCTTT.

This clonotype was observed a handful of times. In nucleotides, the CDR3 is TGCGCCAGCAGCCCGGACAGTGATTCGTATGGCTACACCTTC. Its translation: CASSPDSDSYGYTF. The chain is built from TRBV5-1 and TRBJ1-2; D is possibly TRBD1 (6 bases). Germline CDR1 is SGHRS and CDR2 is YFSETQ. The CDR3 sequence is 14 residues long. The V gene lost 4 bases and the J gene lost 5 bases, with 15 bases spanning the gap. The whole variable domain, remainder taken from reference TRBV5-1 and TRBJ1-2, is KAGVTQTPRYLIKTRGQQVTLSCSPISGHRSVSWYQQTPGQGLQFLFEYFSETQRNKGNFPGRFSGRQFSNSRSEMNVSTLELGDSALYLCASSPDSDSYGYTFGSGTRLTVV.

This clonotype was counted only a few times. Here the CDR3 DNA reads TGTGCCAGCTCTCAAGACAGCATGAACACTGAAGCTTTCTTT. It is translated as CASSQDSMNTEAFF. The V and J genes are TRBV18 and TRBJ1-1; D possibly corresponds to TRBD1 (5 bases). The germline V gene encodes CDR1 KGHSH and CDR2 LQKENI. This CDR3 comprises 14 residues. Trimming shortened V by 6 bases and J by 0 bases, and 11 bases separated the two germline ends.

This clonotype was observed at least ten times. The chain recombines TRBV4-1 with TRBJ2-7; 11 bases are shared with TRBD2. V was pared by 9 bases and J by 4 bases, with 5 bases of the junction left unmatched. CDR3 length: 13 residues. Germline CDR1 is MGHRA and CDR2 is YSYEKL. The CDR3 protein is CASGTSGTYEQYF. In nucleotides, the CDR3 is TGCGCCAGTGGGACTAGCGGAACTTACGAGCAGTACTTC.